This T cell receptor beta chain was sequenced in a study of vaccination and CD4 T cells after COVID-19. On this clonotype: The antigen is not known.

Cultured CD4+ T cells had their DNA profiled by the Oncomine TCR Beta short-read assay. TCRdb independently ran MiXCR on the PCR reads; one entry per CDR3 protein. The sample yields roughly 15,000 distinct CDR3 sequences, around 50% seen once. CDR3 length equals 12 residues. Germline V gene sequence: CDR1 MNHEY, CDR2 SVGAGI. The V gene lost 4 bases and the J gene lost 4 bases, with 7 bases spanning the gap. As to treatment: approximately 9-day PBMC culture with coronavirus spike peptide pools or control peptides (ViraFEST assay). ViraFEST grew antigen-specific T cells using peptide pools, then sequenced TCRs. After being plated at under 2.5 million per well, PBMCs were cultured with about 10 IU/ml IL-2 and 8.5 to 10 ug/ml peptide pools.

Here the sequenced sample was cultured CD4+ T cells from blood, taken after SARS-CoV-2 vaccination. This sequence originates from a human donor with COVID-19. The chain joins TRBV6-5 to TRBJ1-2; D is unresolved. The CDR3 DNA reads TGTGCCAGCAGTTTGTCGGGCTATGGCTACACCTTC. Translated: CASSLSGYGYTF.